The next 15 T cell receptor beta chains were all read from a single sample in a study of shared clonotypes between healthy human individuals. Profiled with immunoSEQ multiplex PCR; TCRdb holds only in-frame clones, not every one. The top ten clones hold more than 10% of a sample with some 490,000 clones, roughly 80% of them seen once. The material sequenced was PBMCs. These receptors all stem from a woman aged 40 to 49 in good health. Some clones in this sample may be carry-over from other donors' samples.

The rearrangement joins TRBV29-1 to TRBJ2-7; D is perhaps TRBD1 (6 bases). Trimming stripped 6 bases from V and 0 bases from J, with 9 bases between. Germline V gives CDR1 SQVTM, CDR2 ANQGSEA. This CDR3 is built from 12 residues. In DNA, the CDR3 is TGCAGCGTAGGACAGTTCTCCTACGAGCAGTACTTC. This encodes CSVGQFSYEQYF.

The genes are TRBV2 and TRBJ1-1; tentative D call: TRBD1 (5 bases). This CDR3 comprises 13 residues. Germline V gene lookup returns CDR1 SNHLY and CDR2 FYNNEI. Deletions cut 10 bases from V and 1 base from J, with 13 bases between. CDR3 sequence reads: CATGTERNTEAFF. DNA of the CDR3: TGTGCCACAGGGACGGAAAGGAACACTGAAGCTTTCTTT.

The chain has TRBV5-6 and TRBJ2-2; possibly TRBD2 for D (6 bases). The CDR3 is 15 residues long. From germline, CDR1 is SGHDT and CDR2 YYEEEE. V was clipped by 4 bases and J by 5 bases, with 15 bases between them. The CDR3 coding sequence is TGTGCCAGCAGCCGGGACTTTGGGGAAACCGGGGAGCTGTTTTTT. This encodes CASSRDFGETGELFF.

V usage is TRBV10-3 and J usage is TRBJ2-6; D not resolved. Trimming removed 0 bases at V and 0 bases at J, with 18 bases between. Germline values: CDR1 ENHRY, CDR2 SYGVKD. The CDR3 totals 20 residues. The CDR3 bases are TGTGCCATCAGTGAGTCGACTCAGGCACTTACCTACTCTGGGGCCAACGTCCTGACTTTC. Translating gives CAISESTQALTYSGANVLTF.

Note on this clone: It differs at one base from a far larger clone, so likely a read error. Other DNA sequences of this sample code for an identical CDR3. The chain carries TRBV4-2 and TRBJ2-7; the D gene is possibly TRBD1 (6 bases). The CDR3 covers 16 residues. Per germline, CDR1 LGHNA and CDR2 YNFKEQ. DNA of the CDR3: TGTGCCAGCAGCCAAGATGGGGGAGACAGGACCTACGAACAGTACTTC. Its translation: CASSQDGGDRTYEQYF.

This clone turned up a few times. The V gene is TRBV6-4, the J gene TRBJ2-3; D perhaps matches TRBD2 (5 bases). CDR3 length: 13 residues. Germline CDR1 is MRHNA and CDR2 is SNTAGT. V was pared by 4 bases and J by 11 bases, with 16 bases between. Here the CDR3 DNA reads TGTGCCAGCAGTGGGAATTCAGAGGGAGAGCAGTATTTT. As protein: CASSGNSEGEQYF.

CDR3 DNA: TGTGCCAGCAGCTTAGAGGTTAGGGACGAGCAGTACTTC. This sequence encodes CASSLEVRDEQYF. The chain is built from TRBV11-3 and TRBJ2-7, with D unresolved. This CDR3 has 13 amino acids. Germline CDR1 SGHNT, CDR2 YENEEA. Trimming pared 0 bases from V and 5 bases from J, leaving 8 bases between.

CDR3 in amino acids: CASSPTQDTEAFF. CDR3 nucleotides: TGTGCCAGCAGCCCTACACAGGACACTGAAGCTTTCTTT. The chain employs TRBV7-3 and TRBJ1-1; possibly TRBD1 for D (5 bases). The germline V and J ends were trimmed by 5 bases and 3 bases, with 10 bases remaining between them. The V gene's germline CDR1 is SGHTA and CDR2 FQGTGA. This CDR3 region has 13 residues.

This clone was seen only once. The DNA for the CDR3 is TGTGCCAGCAGCCCGGCAGGGGCGGTGTGGGAGCAGTACTTC. Protein: CASSPAGAVWEQYF. This sequence joins TRBV7-2 and TRBJ2-7; D might be TRBD1 (6 bases). The CDR3 spans 14 residues. Trimming left V 5 bases short and J 7 bases short, with 18 bases between. In germline, CDR1 is SGHTA, CDR2 FQGNSA.

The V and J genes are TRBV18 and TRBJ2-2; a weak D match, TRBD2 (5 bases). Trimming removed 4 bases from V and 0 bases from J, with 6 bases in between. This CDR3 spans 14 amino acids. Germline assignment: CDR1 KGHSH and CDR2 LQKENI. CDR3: CASSRRTNTGELFF. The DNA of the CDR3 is TGTGCCAGCTCACGGAGGACGAACACCGGGGAGCTGTTTTTT. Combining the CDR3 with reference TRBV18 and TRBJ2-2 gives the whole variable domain NAGVMQNPRHLVRRRGQEARLRCSPMKGHSHVYWYRQLPEEGLKFMVYLQKENIIDESGMPKERFSAEFPKEGPSILRIQQVVRGDSAAYFCASSRRTNTGELFFGEGSRLTVL.

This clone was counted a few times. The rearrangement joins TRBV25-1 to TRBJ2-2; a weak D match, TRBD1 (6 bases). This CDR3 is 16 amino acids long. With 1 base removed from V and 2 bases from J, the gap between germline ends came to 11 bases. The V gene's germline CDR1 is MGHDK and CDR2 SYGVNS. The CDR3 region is CASSESDRHNTGELFF. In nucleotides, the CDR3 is TGTGCCAGCAGTGAATCCGACAGGCACAACACCGGGGAGCTGTTTTTT.

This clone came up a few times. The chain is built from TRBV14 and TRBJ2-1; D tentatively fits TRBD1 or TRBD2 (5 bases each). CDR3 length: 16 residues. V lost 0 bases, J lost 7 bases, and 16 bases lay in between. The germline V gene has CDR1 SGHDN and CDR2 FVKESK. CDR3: CASSQDRESWGNEQFF. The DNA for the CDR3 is TGTGCCAGCAGCCAAGACAGGGAGTCCTGGGGGAATGAGCAGTTCTTC.

In nucleotides, the CDR3 is TGTGCCAGCTCGGGACAGGGGAACGTCGACGAGCAGTACTTC. Translating it yields CASSGQGNVDEQYF. J is TRBJ2-7 and V is TRBV2, with TRBD1 identical over 10 bases. Germline CDR1 SNHLY, CDR2 FYNNEI. The junction had 9 bases not matched to a gene; V was cut back by 8 bases and J by 5 bases. This CDR3 region has 14 residues.

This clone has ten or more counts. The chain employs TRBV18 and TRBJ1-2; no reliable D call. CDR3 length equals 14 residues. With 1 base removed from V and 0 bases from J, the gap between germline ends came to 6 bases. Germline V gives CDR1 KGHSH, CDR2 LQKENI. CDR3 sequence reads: CASSPQPANYGYTF. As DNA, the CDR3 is TGTGCCAGCTCACCACAGCCGGCTAACTATGGCTACACCTTC.

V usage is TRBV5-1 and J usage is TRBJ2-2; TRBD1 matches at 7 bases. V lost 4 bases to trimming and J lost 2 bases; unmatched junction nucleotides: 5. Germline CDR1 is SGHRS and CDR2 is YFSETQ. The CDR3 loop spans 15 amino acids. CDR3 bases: TGCGCCAGCAGCGCCGGGACAGCAAACACCGGGGAGCTGTTTTTT. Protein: CASSAGTANTGELFF.